Listed below are T cell receptor beta chains from one sample, sequenced in a study of PD-L1 blockade in urothelial cancer. The repertoire was sequenced with immunoSEQ multiplex PCR; TCRdb's copy has only in-frame clones and lacks some. This table has roughly 87,000 clones, 87% appearing once. Sequencing used PBMCs, obtained around atezolizumab (anti-PD-L1) treatment. The receptor source for this set is a woman in her 70s with urothelial cancer. The CDR3 runs from the conserved cysteine through the conserved F or W. The D gene is left open where the match is weak. Not all rows give a size; the values are once, few, many and, for expanded clones, a class.

TRBV5-1	-	-	TRBJ2-7	CASSLAVARDEQYF	TGCGCCAGCAGCTTGGCCGTGGCTCGGGACGAGCAGTACTTC
TRBV5-1	-	-	TRBJ2-2	CASSSTANTGELFF	TGCGCCAGCAGCTCGACAGCGAACACCGGGGAGCTGTTTTTT
TRBV6-5	-	-	TRBJ1-4	CASSSGHFRGKLFF	TGTGCCAGCAGTTCAGGACATTTTAGGGGAAAACTGTTTTTT
TRBV10-2	TRBD2	-	TRBJ2-7	CASTLSGGAYEQYF	TGCGCCAGCACCTTGAGCGGGGGGGCCTACGAGCAGTACTTC
TRBV4-3	-	-	TRBJ1-4	CASSQGGTATTNEKLFF	TGCGCCAGCAGCCAAGGCGGGACGGCTACAACTAATGAAAAACTGTTTTTT
TRBV5-1	TRBD2	-	TRBJ2-5	CASSLNPSGSETQYF	TGCGCCAGCAGCTTGAACCCTAGCGGGAGTGAGACCCAGTACTTC
TRBV25-1	TRBD1	-	TRBJ2-5	CASSPTGGIETQYF	TGTGCCAGCAGTCCCACAGGGGGTATCGAGACCCAGTACTTC
TRBV28	TRBD1	-	TRBJ2-5	CASSSPGTGRRTQYF	TGTGCCAGCAGTTCCCCGGGGACAGGCCGACGGACCCAGTACTTC
TRBV11-2	-	-	TRBJ2-7	CASSFTGYEQYF	TGTGCCAGCAGCTTCACAGGATACGAGCAGTACTTC
TRBV4-1	TRBD1	-	TRBJ1-1	CASSQDLGQGLEAFF	TGCGCCAGCAGCCAAGATCTGGGACAGGGCCTGGAAGCTTTCTTT
TRBV7-8	TRBD1	-	TRBJ1-6	CASSLAFRDRNSPLHF	TGTGCCAGCAGCTTAGCGTTTCGGGACAGAAATTCACCCCTCCACTTT
TRBV5-4	TRBD1	-	TRBJ2-1	CASRPGTGVYNEQFF	TGTGCCAGCAGACCGGGGACAGGGGTATACAATGAGCAGTTCTTC
TRBV30	TRBD1	-	TRBJ1-4	CAWSVLQGANEKLFF	TGTGCCTGGAGTGTACTACAGGGGGCGAATGAAAAACTGTTTTTT
TRBV10-3	-	-	TRBJ1-2	CATGESANYGYTF	TGTGCCACAGGGGAGTCTGCTAACTATGGCTACACCTTC
TRBV2	-	-	TRBJ2-1	CASSEWGVDEQFF	TGTGCCAGCAGTGAATGGGGGGTCGATGAGCAGTTCTTC
TRBV6-6	TRBD1	-	TRBJ2-7	CASRSGTGIDEQYF	TGTGCCAGTCGATCCGGGACAGGGATAGACGAGCAGTACTTC
TRBV27	TRBD2	-	TRBJ2-7	CASRHGASGRYEQYF	TGTGCCAGCAGGCATGGGGCTAGCGGGAGGTACGAGCAGTACTTC
TRBV7-9	TRBD2	-	TRBJ2-1	CASSSPRTSGGYNEQFF	TGTGCCAGCAGCTCGCCCCGGACTAGCGGGGGATACAATGAGCAGTTCTTC
TRBV29-1	-	-	TRBJ2-1	CSVETGVQFF	TGCAGCGTTGAAACGGGGGTGCAGTTCTTC
TRBV5-1	-	-	TRBJ2-3	CASSSRLGSTDTQYF	TGCGCCAGCAGCTCGAGACTAGGGAGCACAGATACGCAGTATTTT
TRBV5-4	-	-	TRBJ1-1	CASSPQGPWMNTEAFF	TGTGCCAGCAGCCCGCAGGGGCCCTGGATGAACACTGAAGCTTTCTTT
TRBV6-1	-	-	TRBJ1-2	CATSYTNGIYGYTF	TGTGCCACCTCTTACACGAACGGGATCTATGGCTACACCTTC
TRBV5-1	-	-	TRBJ2-3	CASSLALNSDTQYF	TGCGCCAGCAGCTTGGCTCTGAACTCAGATACGCAGTATTTT
TRBV5-1	TRBD1	once	TRBJ1-1	CASTQTGMNTEAFF	TGCGCCAGCACCCAGACAGGGATGAACACTGAAGCTTTCTTT
TRBV5-4	-	-	TRBJ2-7	CASSLGGLSSYEQYF	TGTGCCAGCAGCTTGGGTGGACTGAGCTCCTACGAGCAGTACTTC
TRBV18	TRBD1	-	TRBJ2-5	CASSRPGQGLETQYF	TGTGCCAGCTCACGCCCGGGACAGGGGTTAGAGACCCAGTACTTC
TRBV6-1	-	-	TRBJ2-5	CASSEAGGTQYF	TGTGCCAGCAGTGAAGCGGGGGGGACCCAGTACTTC
TRBV7-6	TRBD1	-	TRBJ2-7	CASSGPGQTYEQYF	TGTGCCAGCAGCGGCCCGGGACAGACCTACGAGCAGTACTTC
TRBV18	TRBD1	-	TRBJ2-1	CASSPAGGREQFF	TGTGCCAGCTCACCAGCAGGGGGCCGGGAGCAGTTCTTC
TRBV6-5	-	-	TRBJ2-7	CASSYLGSGGQQYF	TGTGCCAGCAGTTACCTGGGAAGCGGAGGGCAGCAGTACTTC
TRBV13	TRBD2	-	TRBJ2-1	CATSGAGGPRNEQFF	TGTGCCACCTCAGGAGCGGGAGGGCCGAGGAATGAGCAGTTCTTC
TRBV1	-	once	TRBJ2-7	CTSSQVGTAYEQYF	TGCACCAGCAGCCAAGTTGGGACAGCGTACGAGCAGTACTTC
TRBV13	-	-	TRBJ2-1	CASSLKGPYNEQFF	TGTGCCAGCAGCTTAAAGGGGCCCTACAATGAGCAGTTCTTC
TRBV5-1	TRBD1	-	TRBJ2-6	CASSPGTGASGANVLTF	TGCGCCAGCAGCCCCGGGACAGGGGCATCTGGGGCCAACGTCCTGACTTTC
TRBV10-1	-	few	TRBJ1-1	CASSEGGRNTEAFF	TGCGCCAGCAGTGAGGGGGGGAGGAATACTGAAGCTTTCTTT
TRBV28	-	-	TRBJ1-1	CASSSPQGSLNTEAFF	TGTGCCAGCAGTTCCCCACAGGGATCATTGAACACTGAAGCTTTCTTT
TRBV29-1	TRBD1	-	TRBJ2-7	CSVQQTGGIDEQYF	TGCAGCGTTCAACAAACAGGGGGTATCGACGAGCAGTACTTC
TRBV6-1	TRBD1	-	TRBJ1-2	CASRPGTGRYGYTF	TGTGCCAGCAGGCCCGGGACAGGGCGCTATGGCTACACCTTC
TRBV9	-	-	TRBJ2-3	CASSVPRSGVTDTQYF	TGTGCCAGCAGCGTACCTAGATCAGGGGTAACAGATACGCAGTATTTT
TRBV2	-	-	TRBJ1-5	CASSTTGSNQPQHF	TGTGCCAGCAGTACCACAGGGAGCAATCAGCCCCAGCATTTT
TRBV28	-	-	TRBJ2-1	CASSPPDFFYNEQFF	TGTGCCAGCAGTCCCCCGGACTTTTTCTACAATGAGCAGTTCTTC
TRBV5-8	-	-	TRBJ2-2	CASSHASGQVLGGRTGELFF	TGTGCCAGCAGCCACGCATCGGGACAAGTCCTCGGGGGGAGGACCGGGGAGCTGTTTTTT
TRBV5-1	TRBD1	-	TRBJ1-2	CASSLGQGVYGYTF	TGCGCCAGCAGCTTGGGTCAGGGGGTCTATGGCTACACCTTC
TRBV11-2	-	-	TRBJ1-2	CASRLPDSYGYTF	TGTGCCAGCAGGCTCCCGGACAGCTATGGCTACACCTTC
TRBV4-3	TRBD1	-	TRBJ2-3	CASSQDRDRATDTQYF	TGCGCCAGCAGCCAAGACCGGGACAGGGCGACAGATACGCAGTATTTT
TRBV30	-	-	TRBJ1-1	CAWSMVGGGTEAFF	TGTGCCTGGAGTATGGTAGGGGGGGGGACTGAAGCTTTCTTT
TRBV5-1	-	-	TRBJ2-3	CASSLDWGAGSTDTQYF	TGCGCCAGCAGCTTGGATTGGGGAGCGGGTAGCACAGATACGCAGTATTTT
TRBV4-3	-	-	TRBJ2-7	CASSHVGEVYEQYF	TGCGCCAGCAGCCACGTCGGGGAAGTTTACGAGCAGTACTTC
TRBV5-1	-	-	TRBJ2-5	CASSLVRLVQGQETQYF	TGCGCCAGCAGCTTGGTTAGGCTCGTACAGGGTCAAGAGACCCAGTACTTC
TRBV6-1	-	-	TRBJ2-2	CASRKGGDTGELFF	TGTGCCAGCAGGAAAGGGGGAGACACCGGGGAGCTGTTTTTT
TRBV4-1	-	-	TRBJ2-3	CASSQGGPDTQYF	TGCGCCAGCAGCCAAGGGGGGCCCGATACGCAGTATTTT
TRBV13	TRBD2	-	TRBJ2-7	CASSSTSGGYEQYF	TGTGCCAGCAGCTCGACTAGCGGGGGATACGAGCAGTACTTC
TRBV5-5	-	-	TRBJ1-2	CASSLGGEVGANYGYTF	TGTGCCAGCAGCTTGGGAGGGGAGGTAGGGGCTAACTATGGCTACACCTTC
TRBV29-1	TRBD1	-	TRBJ2-1	CSGGQGPEQFF	TGCAGCGGGGGACAGGGCCCTGAGCAGTTCTTC
TRBV6-1	TRBD2	-	TRBJ2-1	CASSVRAGYEQFF	TGTGCCAGCAGTGTCCGAGCGGGGTATGAGCAGTTCTTC